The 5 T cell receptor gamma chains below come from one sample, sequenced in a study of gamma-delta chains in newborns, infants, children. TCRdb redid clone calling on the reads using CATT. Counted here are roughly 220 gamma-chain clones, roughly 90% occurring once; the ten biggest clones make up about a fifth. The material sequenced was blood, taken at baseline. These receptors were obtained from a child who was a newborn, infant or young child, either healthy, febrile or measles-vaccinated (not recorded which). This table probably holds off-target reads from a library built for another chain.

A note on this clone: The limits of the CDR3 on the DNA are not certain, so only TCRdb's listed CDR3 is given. CDR3 in amino acids: CACDTGGYVSWDTRQMFFGTGIKLF. The V segment is TRGV9, and no J call was made. From its first to its last residue, the CDR3 has 25 amino acids. Germline loops: CDR1 GITISATS, CDR2 ISYDGTV (reference sequence).

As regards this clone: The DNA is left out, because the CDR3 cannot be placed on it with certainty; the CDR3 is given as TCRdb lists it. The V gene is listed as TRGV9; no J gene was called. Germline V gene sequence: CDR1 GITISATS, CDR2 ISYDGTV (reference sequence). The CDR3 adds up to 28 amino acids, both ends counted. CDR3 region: CACDLLLGDTSTSWDTRQMFFGTGIKLF.

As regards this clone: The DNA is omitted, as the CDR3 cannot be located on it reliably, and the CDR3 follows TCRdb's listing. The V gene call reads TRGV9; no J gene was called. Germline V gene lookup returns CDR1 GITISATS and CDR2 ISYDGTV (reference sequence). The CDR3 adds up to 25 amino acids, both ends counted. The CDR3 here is CACDTAGGSSWDTRQMFFGTGIKLF.

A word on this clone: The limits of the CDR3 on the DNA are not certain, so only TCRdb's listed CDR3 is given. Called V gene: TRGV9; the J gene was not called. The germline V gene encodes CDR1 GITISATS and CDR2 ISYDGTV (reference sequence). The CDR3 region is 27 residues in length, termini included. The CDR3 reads CACDPLLGDTDSWDTRQMFFGTGIKLF.

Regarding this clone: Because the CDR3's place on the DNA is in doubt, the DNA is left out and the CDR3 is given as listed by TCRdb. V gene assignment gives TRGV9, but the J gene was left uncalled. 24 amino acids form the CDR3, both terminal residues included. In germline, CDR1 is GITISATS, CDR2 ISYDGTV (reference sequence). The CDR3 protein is CACDPTGGTWDTRQMFFGTGIKLF.